Listed below are T cell receptor beta chains from one sample, sequenced in a study of shared clonotypes between healthy human individuals. Sequencing used immunoSEQ multiplex PCR; TCRdb keeps in-frame clones, though not all of them. The repertoire holds millions of clones, with 93% as singletons. Sequencing was done on a sample of naive CD8+ T cells from PBMCs. The receptors originated from a man younger than 35 in good health. Some clones in this sample may be carry-over from other donors' samples. Both conserved end residues are part of each CDR3. Fields, in order: CDR3 DNA, CDR3 protein, D gene, V gene, clone size, J gene. A D gene is named only where the DNA matches it firmly. A row's size may be missing; if present it is once, few, many or a size class.

CDR3 DNA: TGTGCCAGCGGGTCGGCGGTCACCTACGAGCAGTACTTC
CDR3 protein: CASGSAVTYEQYF
D gene: .
V gene: TRBV7-6
clone size: .
J gene: TRBJ2-7

CDR3 DNA: TGCAGCGTTGAAGAAACACCTGCCTACGAGCAGTACTTC
CDR3 protein: CSVEETPAYEQYF
D gene: .
V gene: TRBV29-1
clone size: .
J gene: TRBJ2-7

CDR3 DNA: TGTGCCAGCAGCTTGATAAGGTCCCGGGCGGTTTATGGCTACACCTTC
CDR3 protein: CASSLIRSRAVYGYTF
D gene: .
V gene: TRBV5-5
clone size: .
J gene: TRBJ1-2

CDR3 DNA: TGTGCCAGCAGTTTAAAAGGTTACACCGGGGAGCTGTTTTTT
CDR3 protein: CASSLKGYTGELFF
D gene: .
V gene: TRBV27
clone size: .
J gene: TRBJ2-2

CDR3 DNA: TGTGCCAGCAGTTTACTAGGGACTAGCGCGCACAATGAGCAGTTCTTC
CDR3 protein: CASSLLGTSAHNEQFF
D gene: TRBD2
V gene: TRBV27
clone size: .
J gene: TRBJ2-1

CDR3 DNA: TGTGCCAGCAGTCCGGGGGGGACATACAATGAGCAGTTCTTC
CDR3 protein: CASSPGGTYNEQFF
D gene: TRBD2
V gene: TRBV28
clone size: .
J gene: TRBJ2-1

CDR3 DNA: TGTGCCAGCAGCACAGACAGGGGGCTGAGCGAGACCCAGTACTTC
CDR3 protein: CASSTDRGLSETQYF
D gene: .
V gene: TRBV21-1
clone size: .
J gene: TRBJ2-5

CDR3 DNA: TGTGCCAGCTCACCCTCTAGCGGGATCTACGAGCAGTACTTC
CDR3 protein: CASSPSSGIYEQYF
D gene: TRBD2
V gene: TRBV18
clone size: .
J gene: TRBJ2-7

CDR3 DNA: TGCAGCGTTGAAGTTTTACCGGGACTAGCGGGAGAGCAGTACTTC
CDR3 protein: CSVEVLPGLAGEQYF
D gene: TRBD2
V gene: TRBV29-1
clone size: .
J gene: TRBJ2-7

CDR3 DNA: TGCGCCAGCAGCCAAGACCAGGGGGCAATCGGGGAGCTGTTTTTT
CDR3 protein: CASSQDQGAIGELFF
D gene: TRBD1
V gene: TRBV4-3
clone size: .
J gene: TRBJ2-2

CDR3 DNA: TGTGCCAGCAGTTACCAGTTCCCCTACAATGAGCAGTTCTTC
CDR3 protein: CASSYQFPYNEQFF
D gene: .
V gene: TRBV6-5
clone size: .
J gene: TRBJ2-1

CDR3 DNA: TGTGCCAGCAGCTTGCGTTGGCCGATTGTTTCCTACGAGCAGTACTTC
CDR3 protein: CASSLRWPIVSYEQYF
D gene: .
V gene: TRBV5-5
clone size: once
J gene: TRBJ2-7

CDR3 DNA: TGTGCCAGCCTAACCCGGGCTCGGGGCGGGGAGCTGTTTTTT
CDR3 protein: CASLTRARGGELFF
D gene: .
V gene: TRBV2
clone size: .
J gene: TRBJ2-2

CDR3 DNA: TGTGCCAGCAGCTTCACCTGGGGTTTCATGGTGACAGATACGCAGTATTTT
CDR3 protein: CASSFTWGFMVTDTQYF
D gene: .
V gene: TRBV9
clone size: .
J gene: TRBJ2-3